This T cell receptor (beta chain) came from a study of shared T cell receptors in the human thymus. This clone was counted once. Sequencing was performed with immunoSEQ multiplex PCR; in TCRdb, only in-frame clones are kept and a portion is missing. The sample has about 710,000 clones, approximately 87% seen once; the top ten hold just under 0.0095%. Germline loops: CDR1 MNHEY, CDR2 SMNVEV (reference sequence). This CDR3 is 16 amino acids long. V shed 5 bases, J shed 7 bases, and the junction held 10 bases outside the gene matches. The same data also contributed to another study, on human thymus T cells. This second report adds: Having surgery to correct congenital heart defects, healthy Finnish infants acted as the donors. Thymic samples were excised during corrective heart operations. Apparent bias marked the V and J gene usage of thymic and blood repertoires.

What was sequenced was thymocytes. This receptor was taken from a boy younger than two with a congenital heart defect. The V gene is TRBV27, the J gene TRBJ2-1; 11 bases map to TRBD1. The CDR3 sequence: CASSPRTGGPQNEQFF. In DNA, the CDR3 is TGTGCCAGCAGTCCCCGGACAGGGGGCCCCCAGAATGAGCAGTTCTTC.